Presented here are 26 T cell receptor beta chains from one specimen sequenced in a study of blood T cell repertoires in COVID-19. Produced via immunoSEQ multiplex PCR; TCRdb's table is partial and in-frame only. The sample holds 140,000 to 150,000 clones, 86% seen once. Sequences were obtained from PBMCs or T cells enriched from blood (not recorded which). The origin of the receptors is a man aged 45 to 65 who had recovered from COVID-19.

The V gene is TRBV7-9, the J gene TRBJ2-4; 9 bases are a match to TRBD1. V trimming: 8 bases; J trimming: 6 bases; junction bases outside the gene matches: 5. From germline, CDR1 is SEHNR and CDR2 FQNEAQ (reference sequence). The CDR3 extends over 13 amino acids. This CDR3 is CASRRTGANIQYF. DNA for the CDR3: TGTGCCAGCCGAAGGACAGGGGCAAACATTCAGTACTTC.

Only one count was recorded for this clone. The chain joins TRBV10-3 to TRBJ1-4, with TRBD1 matching 7 bases. The CDR3 spans 14 residues. The germline V gene has CDR1 ENHRY and CDR2 SYGVKD. Germline trimming cut 2 bases from V and 7 bases from J; bases unmatched to any gene: 4. CDR3: CAISELTGSEKLFF. CDR3 sequence (DNA): TGTGCCATCAGTGAGCTGACAGGGAGTGAAAAACTGTTTTTT.

The chain couples TRBV27 to TRBJ2-1; 9 positions agree with TRBD2. Trimming removed 5 bases from V and 3 bases from J; junction bases left unmatched: 20. In germline, CDR1 is MNHEY, CDR2 SMNVEV (reference sequence). There are 20 residues in the CDR3. The CDR3 DNA follows: TGTGCCAGCAGTCCGATAACGGGCGGGAGGGTATTGTTGGGCTACAATGAGCAGTTCTTC. This sequence encodes CASSPITGGRVLLGYNEQFF.

The chain links TRBV19 to TRBJ2-7, with D possibly being TRBD2 (6 bases). The V end lost 1 base, the J end lost 7 bases, and 20 bases lay between the germline ends. Per germline, CDR1 LNHDA and CDR2 SQIVND (reference sequence). The length of the CDR3 is 16 residues. In DNA form, the CDR3 reads TGTGCCAGTAGTATAGGAGGATTAGCGGCCCAACGGGAGCAGTACTTC. It encodes CASSIGGLAAQREQYF. Based on the CDR3 plus reference TRBV19 and TRBJ2-7, the full variable domain is DGGITQSPKYLFRKEGQNVTLSCEQNLNHDAMYWYRQDPGQGLRLIYYSQIVNDFQKGDIAEGYSVSREKKESFPLTVTSAQKNPTAFYLCASSIGGLAAQREQYFGPGTRLTVT.

This chain connects TRBV5-1 to TRBJ1-5; 7 nucleotides align to TRBD1. The CDR3 contains 15 residues. Germline lookup yields CDR1 SGHRS and CDR2 YFSETQ. V shed 3 bases, J shed 3 bases, and the junction held 6 bases outside the gene matches. The CDR3 here is CASSSTGNLNQPQHF. CDR3 nucleotides: TGCGCCAGCAGCTCGACAGGGAACCTCAATCAGCCCCAGCATTTT.

CDR3 in amino acids: CASSLVQNTEAFF. The CDR3, as DNA: TGTGCCAGCAGCTTAGTACAGAACACTGAAGCTTTCTTT. This rearrangement joins TRBV7-9 to TRBJ1-1, with D hard to call. Trimming left V 1 base short and J 1 base short, with 4 bases between. CDR1 is SEHNR, CDR2 FQNEAQ, per germline (reference sequence). The CDR3 consists of 13 residues.

J is TRBJ1-2 and V is TRBV4-3, with 7 bases that match TRBD1. V gave up 3 bases and J gave up 8 bases; unmatched junction bases: 12. Germline CDR1 reads LGHNA; CDR2 reads YSLEER. The CDR3 is 15 residues long. Here the CDR3 DNA reads TGCGCCAGCAGCCACCGGGGAACAGGGGAGGAAGGCTACACCTTC. Protein: CASSHRGTGEEGYTF.

The chain carries TRBV13 and TRBJ2-1, with 8 bases matching TRBD2. This CDR3 is built from 15 residues. CDR1 is PRHDT and CDR2 is FYEKMQ in the germline V gene (reference sequence). V was clipped by 3 bases and J by 7 bases; unmatched bases: 8. DNA of the CDR3: TGTGCCAGCAGCTTTTACGGGAGGGTGGGGAATGAGCAGTTCTTC. Translated, it gives CASSFYGRVGNEQFF.

The genes are TRBV5-1 and TRBJ2-2; 7 positions agree with TRBD2. Trimming took 2 bases from V and 6 from J; bases not matched to a gene: 4. Per the germline V gene, CDR1 is SGHRS and CDR2 is YFSETQ. The CDR3 sequence is 14 residues long. CDR3 in amino acids: CASSLTAGAGELFF. In DNA, the CDR3 is TGCGCCAGCAGCTTAACTGCGGGAGCCGGGGAGCTGTTTTTT.

V is TRBV5-4 and J is TRBJ2-1, with TRBD2 matching over 13 bases. CDR3 length: 16 residues. V was pared by 2 bases and J by 5 bases, with 4 bases of the junction left unmatched. The germline V gene encodes CDR1 SGHNT and CDR2 YYREEE (reference sequence). The CDR3 region has the DNA TGTGCCAGCAGCTTAAAGACTAGCGGGGGGAACAATGAGCAGTTCTTC. It yields the protein CASSLKTSGGNNEQFF. Combining the CDR3 with reference TRBV5-4 and TRBJ2-1 gives the whole variable domain ETGVTQSPTHLIKTRGQQVTLRCSSQSGHNTVSWYQQALGQGPQFIFQYYREEENGRGNFPPRFSGLQFPNYSSELNVNALELDDSALYLCASSLKTSGGNNEQFFGPGTRLTVL.

This chain connects TRBV7-2 to TRBJ1-2; 7 bases are a match to TRBD1. This CDR3 has 14 amino acids. CDR1 and CDR2 from the germline V gene are SGHTA and FQGNSA. The V and J ends lost 1 base and 8 bases, in that order; junction bases with no gene match: 7. The CDR3 is CASSLVGRGLGYTF. DNA for the CDR3: TGTGCCAGCAGCTTAGTAGGCAGGGGGTTGGGCTACACCTTC.

The CDR3 is CASSSGGGGYGYTF. In DNA, the CDR3 is TGTGCCAGCAGCTCCGGGGGTGGCGGCTATGGCTACACCTTC. The chain combines TRBV7-9 with TRBJ1-2; D might be TRBD1 (5 bases). Germline CDR1 is SEHNR and CDR2 is FQNEAQ (reference sequence). This CDR3 contains 14 residues. The V gene lost 4 bases and the J gene lost 4 bases, with 13 bases spanning the gap.

V gene TRBV2 combines with J gene TRBJ1-6; D unresolved. This CDR3 is built from 15 residues. Trimming stripped 5 bases from V and 0 bases from J, with 8 bases between. In germline, CDR1 is SNHLY, CDR2 FYNNEI. The CDR3 bases are TGTGCCAGCAGTCTCTATGGCTCCTATAATTCACCCCTCCACTTT. Protein product: CASSLYGSYNSPLHF.

This chain links TRBV19 with TRBJ1-5, with D possibly being TRBD1 (6 bases). The V end was cut by 4 bases, the J end by 3 bases, with 10 bases between. CDR1 LNHDA and CDR2 SQIVND come from the germline V gene (reference sequence). This CDR3 has 14 residues. CDR3: CASSTRGFNQPQHF. CDR3 nucleotides: TGTGCCAGTAGTACCAGGGGTTTCAATCAGCCCCAGCATTTT.

The chain employs TRBV10-3 and TRBJ1-5; 8 positions agree with TRBD1. Trimming cost V 4 bases and J 6 bases; bases outside gene matches: 5. Germline CDR1 ENHRY, CDR2 SYGVKD. The CDR3 runs 14 residues. The CDR3, as DNA: TGTGCCATCAGTGGGACAGGGCTGGCTCAGCCCCAGCATTTT. Translated: CAISGTGLAQPQHF.

The chain is built from TRBV2 and TRBJ1-4; no definite D call. The CDR3 is 13 residues long. Germline V CDR1 and CDR2: SNHLY, FYNNEI. The V gene lost 7 bases and the J gene lost 8 bases, with 14 bases spanning the gap. CDR3 protein: CASTGPSREKLFF. The DNA of the CDR3 is TGTGCCAGCACAGGCCCGTCCCGAGAAAAACTGTTTTTT.

The chain combines TRBV7-6 with TRBJ1-1, with TRBD1 identical over 9 bases. Germline CDR1 and CDR2: SGHVS and FNYEAQ. The CDR3 totals 15 residues. V shed 4 bases, J shed 1 base, and the junction held 4 bases outside the gene matches. CDR3 sequence (DNA): TGTGCCAGCAGCTCCGGACAGGGGCCGAACACTGAAGCTTTCTTT. Translation: CASSSGQGPNTEAFF.

The gene calls are TRBV5-6 and TRBJ1-3, with 8 bases fitting TRBD1. The germline gives CDR1 SGHDT, CDR2 YYEEEE. After removal of 2 bases from V and 1 base from J, the junction contained 2 bases not matched to a gene. The CDR3 runs 15 residues. The CDR3 loop reads CASSLGDRSGNTIYF. In nucleotides, the CDR3 is TGTGCCAGCAGCTTAGGGGACAGGTCTGGAAACACCATATATTTT.

The chain recombines TRBV18 with TRBJ1-3, with TRBD1 identical over 11 bases. The CDR3 sequence is 16 residues long. Germline V gene sequence: CDR1 KGHSH, CDR2 LQKENI. V was pared by 4 bases and J by 4 bases, with 6 bases of the junction left unmatched. CDR3 loop: CASSHGQGATGNTIYF. The CDR3, as DNA: TGTGCCAGCTCACATGGACAGGGGGCGACAGGAAACACCATATATTTT.

This clone was picked up one time. The rearrangement joins TRBV19 to TRBJ2-3, with D possibly being TRBD1 (5 bases). The germline gives CDR1 LNHDA, CDR2 SQIVND (reference sequence). Trimming took off 3 bases at V and 5 bases at J, with 12 bases between the two ends. The CDR3 is 14 residues long. CDR3: CASSMKVQGDTQYF. DNA of the CDR3: TGTGCCAGTAGTATGAAAGTCCAGGGAGATACGCAGTATTTT.

CDR3 in amino acids: CASQRGRNSPLHF. CDR3 DNA: TGCGCCAGCCAGAGAGGGCGTAATTCACCCCTCCACTTT. The rearrangement uses TRBV5-1 and TRBJ1-6, with unresolved D. This CDR3 contains 13 residues. The V and J ends lost 7 bases and 6 bases respectively, with 11 bases between them. CDR1 is SGHRS and CDR2 is YFSETQ in the germline V gene.

This clone has only a few counts. Other DNA sequences in the same sample also yield this CDR3. The V call is TRBV24-1, the J call TRBJ1-5; 8 bases map to TRBD1. Germline-derived CDR1 and CDR2 are KGHDR and SFDVKD. The CDR3 length is 15 residues. The V segment lost 4 bases and the J segment 7 bases; nucleotides outside the gene matches: 8. CDR3: CATSDRTGPGQPQHF. The CDR3, as DNA: TGTGCCACCAGTGACCGGACAGGGCCGGGGCAGCCCCAGCATTTT.

The V and J genes are TRBV6-2 or TRBV6-3 and TRBJ1-5, with D maybe TRBD1 (6 bases). The CDR3 consists of 16 residues. Germline V gives CDR1 MNHEY, CDR2 SVGEGT. Trimming stripped 5 bases from V and 4 bases from J, with 18 bases between. Written as DNA, the CDR3 is TGTGCCAGCAGTCACCGGGACAACTTTTTGAATCAGCCCCAGCATTTT. This gives the protein CASSHRDNFLNQPQHF.

This clone was observed a few times. V is TRBV7-9 and J is TRBJ1-6, with 7 bases aligning to TRBD1. The CDR3 extends over 15 amino acids. The germline gives CDR1 SEHNR, CDR2 FQNEAQ (reference sequence). The trim removed 4 bases at V and 7 bases at J, leaving 7 bases unmatched. The CDR3 loop reads CASSSYTGDNSPLHF. The CDR3 coding sequence is TGTGCCAGCAGCTCATACACAGGGGACAATTCACCCCTCCACTTT.

This chain connects TRBV28 to TRBJ1-3; the D gene is possibly TRBD1 (6 bases). This CDR3 has 14 amino acids. V gave up 4 bases and J gave up 4 bases, with 11 bases separating them. Germline V gene data show CDR1 as MDHEN and CDR2 as SYDVKM. The CDR3: CASSSTGLGNTIYF. The CDR3 bases are TGTGCCAGCAGTTCTACAGGGTTGGGAAACACCATATATTTT. Together with reference TRBV28 and TRBJ1-3, the CDR3 gives the full variable domain: DVKVTQSSRYLVKRTGEKVFLECVQDMDHENMFWYRQDPGLGLRLIYFSYDVKMKEKGDIPEGYSVSREKKERFSLILESASTNQTSMYLCASSSTGLGNTIYFGEGSWLTVV.

The chain has TRBV10-3 and TRBJ2-5; 9 bases map to TRBD2. With 5 bases clipped from V and 4 bases from J, the junction kept 2 bases outside the gene matches. CDR3 size: 13 residues. Germline V gene sequence: CDR1 ENHRY, CDR2 SYGVKD. This CDR3 reads CAISTSGPETQYF. The CDR3 DNA sequence: TGTGCCATCAGTACTAGCGGGCCAGAGACCCAGTACTTC.